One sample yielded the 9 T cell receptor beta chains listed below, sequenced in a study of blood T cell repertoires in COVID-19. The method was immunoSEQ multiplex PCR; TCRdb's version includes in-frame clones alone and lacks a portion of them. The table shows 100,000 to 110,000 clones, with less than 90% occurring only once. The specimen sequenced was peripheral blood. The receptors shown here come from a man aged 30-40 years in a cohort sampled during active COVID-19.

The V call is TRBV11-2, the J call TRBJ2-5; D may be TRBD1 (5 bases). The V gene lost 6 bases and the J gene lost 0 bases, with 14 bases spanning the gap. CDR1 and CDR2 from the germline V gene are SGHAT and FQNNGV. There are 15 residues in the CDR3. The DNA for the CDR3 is TGTGCCAGCAGACCCGATAACAGGTACCAAGAGACCCAGTACTTC. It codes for CASRPDNRYQETQYF.

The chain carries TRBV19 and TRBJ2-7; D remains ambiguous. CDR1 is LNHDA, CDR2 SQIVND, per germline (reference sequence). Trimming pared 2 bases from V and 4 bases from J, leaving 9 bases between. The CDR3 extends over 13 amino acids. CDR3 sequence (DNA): TGTGCCAGTAGTATAACAGTCTCTTACGAGCAGTACTTC. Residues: CASSITVSYEQYF. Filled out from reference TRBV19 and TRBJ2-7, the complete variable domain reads DGGITQSPKYLFRKEGQNVTLSCEQNLNHDAMYWYRQDPGQGLRLIYYSQIVNDFQKGDIAEGYSVSREKKESFPLTVTSAQKNPTAFYLCASSITVSYEQYFGPGTRLTVT.

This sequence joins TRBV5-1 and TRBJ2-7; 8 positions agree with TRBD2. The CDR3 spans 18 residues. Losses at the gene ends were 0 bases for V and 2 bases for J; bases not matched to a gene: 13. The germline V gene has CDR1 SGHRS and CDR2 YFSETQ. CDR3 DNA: TGCGCCAGCAGCTTGGGCCCGGCGCGAGCGGGGGAGCCCTACGAGCAGTACTTC. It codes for CASSLGPARAGEPYEQYF.

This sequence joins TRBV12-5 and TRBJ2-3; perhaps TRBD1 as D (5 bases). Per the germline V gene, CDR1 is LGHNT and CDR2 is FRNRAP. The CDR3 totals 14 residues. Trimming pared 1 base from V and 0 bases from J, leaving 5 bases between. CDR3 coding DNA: TGTGCTAGTGGTTTGGGGGGCAGCACAGATACGCAGTATTTT. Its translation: CASGLGGSTDTQYF.

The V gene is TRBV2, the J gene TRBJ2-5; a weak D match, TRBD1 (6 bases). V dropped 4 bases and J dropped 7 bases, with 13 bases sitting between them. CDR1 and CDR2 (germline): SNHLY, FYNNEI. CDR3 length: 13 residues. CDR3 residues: CASSADRPGTQYF. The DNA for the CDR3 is TGTGCCAGCAGTGCAGACAGGCCGGGGACCCAGTACTTC.

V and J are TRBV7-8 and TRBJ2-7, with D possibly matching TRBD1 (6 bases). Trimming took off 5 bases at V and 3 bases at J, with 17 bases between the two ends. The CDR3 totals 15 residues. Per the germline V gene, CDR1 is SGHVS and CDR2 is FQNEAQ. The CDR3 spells CASSPPGVQHYEQYF. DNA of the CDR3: TGTGCCAGCAGCCCGCCAGGGGTCCAGCACTACGAGCAGTACTTC.

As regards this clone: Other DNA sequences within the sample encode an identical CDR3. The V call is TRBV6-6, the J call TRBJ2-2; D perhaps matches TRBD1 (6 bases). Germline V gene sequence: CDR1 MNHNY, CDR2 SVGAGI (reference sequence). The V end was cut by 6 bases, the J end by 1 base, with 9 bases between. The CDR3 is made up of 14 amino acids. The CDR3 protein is CASSLDRNTGELFF. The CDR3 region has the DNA TGTGCCAGCAGCTTGGACAGGAACACCGGGGAGCTGTTTTTT.

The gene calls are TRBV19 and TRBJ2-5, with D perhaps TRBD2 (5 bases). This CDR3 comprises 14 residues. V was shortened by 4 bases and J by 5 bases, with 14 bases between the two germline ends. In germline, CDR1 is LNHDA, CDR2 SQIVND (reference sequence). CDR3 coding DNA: TGTGCCAGTAGTAGCCTCGGCAGGAGGGAGACCCAGTACTTC. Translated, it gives CASSSLGRRETQYF.

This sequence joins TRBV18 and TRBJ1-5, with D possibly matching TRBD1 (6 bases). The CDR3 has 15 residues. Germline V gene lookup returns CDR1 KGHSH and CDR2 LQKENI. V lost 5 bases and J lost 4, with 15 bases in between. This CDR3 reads CASSFPGTSNQPQHF. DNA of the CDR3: TGTGCCAGCTCATTCCCCGGGACAAGTAATCAGCCCCAGCATTTT.